This TCR beta chain was recovered during a study of Ad26.COV2.S vaccination and SARS-CoV-2 variants. Study-wide findings and caveats: Individuals receiving vaccine had higher spike-specific TCR breadth than placebo recipients did. Reported findings describe substantial breadth in spike-specific CD8+ and CD4+ T cell responses following vaccination. Total T cell responses were possibly underestimated by TCR breadth and depth analyses. Recipients of either vaccine or placebo displayed similar breadth of non-spike TCRs.

This clone was seen a single time. Its antigen is unknown. Between the trimmed V and J ends, which lost 10 bases and 4 bases, there was a span of 19 bases. The CDR3 covers 14 residues. The germline gives CDR1 LGHDT, CDR2 YNNKEL (reference sequence). Sequenced by immunoSEQ multiplex PCR; TCRdb stores in-frame clones only, minus some. The table has 97,000 or so clones, roughly 75% seen once. The chain is built from TRBV3-1 (or the pseudogene TRBV3-2) and TRBJ1-2, with D perhaps matching TRBD1 (6 bases). Material: peripheral blood, obtained after recovery from COVID-19. The clonotype originates from a human donor who had recovered from COVID-19. CDR3 sequence reads: CATRRADSLYGYTF. DNA for the CDR3: TGTGCCACCCGGAGGGCGGACAGCCTCTATGGCTACACCTTC.